The TCR beta chain under discussion was sequenced for a study of blood T cell repertoires in COVID-19. Study at large: PBMCs, B-cell-depleted T cells, or T cells were the source of the cDNA or gDNA that made up the material.

Someone with COVID-19 had been met by exposed participants within 2 weeks before study entry. The ends lost 11 bases at V and 5 bases at J; junction bases unmatched: 9. CDR3 length: 14 amino acids. Germline V gene lookup returns CDR1 LNHDA and CDR2 SQIVND (reference sequence). Original handling: Estimated nucleated cell counts came from reference gene primer amplification. TCRdb's table, derived via immunoSEQ multiplex PCR, lists solely in-frame clones and lacks some. V and J calls plus clone size are reproduced from that table; the DNA served to infer D and trimming. The profile shows some 300,000 clones, around nine tenths of them singletons.

This clonotype originated in a woman between 50 and 59 years old who had been exposed to COVID-19. Sequencing was carried out using PBMCs or T cells enriched from blood (not recorded which). This sequence joins TRBV19 and TRBJ2-2, with 9 bases lining up with TRBD1. CDR3: CASLPGQGTGELFF. As DNA, the CDR3 is TGTGCCTCCTTGCCAGGACAGGGGACCGGGGAGCTGTTTTTT.